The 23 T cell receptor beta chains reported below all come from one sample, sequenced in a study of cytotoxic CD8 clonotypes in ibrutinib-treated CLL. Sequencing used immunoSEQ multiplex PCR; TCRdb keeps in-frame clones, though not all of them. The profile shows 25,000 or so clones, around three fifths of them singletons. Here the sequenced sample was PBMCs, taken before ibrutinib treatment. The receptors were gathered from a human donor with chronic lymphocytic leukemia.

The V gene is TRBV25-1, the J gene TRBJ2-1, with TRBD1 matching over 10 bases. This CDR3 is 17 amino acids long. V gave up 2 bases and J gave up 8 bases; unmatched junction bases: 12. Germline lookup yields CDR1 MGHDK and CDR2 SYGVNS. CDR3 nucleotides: TGTGCCAGCAGTGAACGCGCCCCCGGGACAGGGGTCGATGAGCAGTTCTTC. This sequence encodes CASSERAPGTGVDEQFF.

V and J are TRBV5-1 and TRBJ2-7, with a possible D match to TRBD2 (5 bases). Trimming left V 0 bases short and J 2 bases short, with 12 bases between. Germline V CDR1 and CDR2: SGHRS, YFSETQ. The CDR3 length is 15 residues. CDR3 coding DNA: TGCGCCAGCAGCTTGGCCGGGGTGCTTACCTACGAGCAGTACTTC. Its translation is CASSLAGVLTYEQYF.

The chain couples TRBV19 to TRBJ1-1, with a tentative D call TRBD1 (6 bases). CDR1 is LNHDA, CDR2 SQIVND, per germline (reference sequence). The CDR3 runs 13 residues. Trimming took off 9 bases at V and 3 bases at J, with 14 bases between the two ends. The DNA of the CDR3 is TGTGCCAGCACAGGGTGGGGGGACACTGAAGCTTTCTTT. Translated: CASTGWGDTEAFF.

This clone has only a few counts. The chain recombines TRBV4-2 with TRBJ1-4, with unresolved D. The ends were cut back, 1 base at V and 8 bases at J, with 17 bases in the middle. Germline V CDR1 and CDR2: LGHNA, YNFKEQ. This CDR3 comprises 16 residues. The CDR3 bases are TGTGCCAGCAGCCAAGGGATCACGCGGGGAGACGAAAAACTGTTTTTT. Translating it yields CASSQGITRGDEKLFF.

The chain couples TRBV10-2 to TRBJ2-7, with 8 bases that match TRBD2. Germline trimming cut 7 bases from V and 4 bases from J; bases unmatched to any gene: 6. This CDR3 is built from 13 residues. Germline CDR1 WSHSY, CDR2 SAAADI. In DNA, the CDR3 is TGCGCCAGCAAGAGCGGGAGTCAGTACGAGCAGTACTTC. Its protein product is CASKSGSQYEQYF.

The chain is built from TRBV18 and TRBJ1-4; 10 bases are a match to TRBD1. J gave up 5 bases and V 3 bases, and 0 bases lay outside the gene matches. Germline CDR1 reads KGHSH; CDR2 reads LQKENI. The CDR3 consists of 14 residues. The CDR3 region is CASSPGQGNEKLFF. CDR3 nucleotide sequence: TGTGCCAGCTCACCGGGACAGGGGAATGAAAAACTGTTTTTT.

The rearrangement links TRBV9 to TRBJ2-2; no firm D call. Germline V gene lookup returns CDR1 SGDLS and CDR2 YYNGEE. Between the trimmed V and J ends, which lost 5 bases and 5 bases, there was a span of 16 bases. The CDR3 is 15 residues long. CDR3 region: CASRDPRTGTGELFF. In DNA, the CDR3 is TGTGCCAGCAGGGACCCTAGGACCGGTACCGGGGAGCTGTTTTTT.

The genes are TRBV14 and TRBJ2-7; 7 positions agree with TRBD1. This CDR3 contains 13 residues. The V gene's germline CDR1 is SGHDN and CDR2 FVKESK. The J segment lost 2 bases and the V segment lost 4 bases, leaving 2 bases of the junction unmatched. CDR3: CASSLGTAYEQYF. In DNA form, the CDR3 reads TGTGCCAGCAGCCTCGGGACAGCCTACGAGCAGTACTTC.

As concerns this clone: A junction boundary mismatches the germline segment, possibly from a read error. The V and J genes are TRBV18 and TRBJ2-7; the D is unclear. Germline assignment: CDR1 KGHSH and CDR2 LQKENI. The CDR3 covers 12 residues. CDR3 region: CASAPGSHEQYF. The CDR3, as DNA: TGTGCCAGCGCACCTGGATCCCACGAGCAGTACTTC.

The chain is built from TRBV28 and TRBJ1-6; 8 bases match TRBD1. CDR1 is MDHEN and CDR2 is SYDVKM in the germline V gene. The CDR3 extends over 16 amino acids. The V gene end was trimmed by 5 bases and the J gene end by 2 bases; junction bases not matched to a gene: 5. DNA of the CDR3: TGTGCCAGCAGTGCGGACAGGGTAGCCTATAATTCACCCCTCCACTTT. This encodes CASSADRVAYNSPLHF.

CDR3 sequence reads: CASQLGGGYSNQPQHF. The CDR3 DNA is TGTGCCAGCCAACTCGGAGGGGGCTATAGCAATCAGCCCCAGCATTTT. The chain employs TRBV7-9 and TRBJ1-5; 7 bases are a match to TRBD1. The germline gives CDR1 SEHNR, CDR2 FQNEAQ (reference sequence). This CDR3 has 16 residues. V was pared by 8 bases and J by 0 bases, with 10 bases of the junction left unmatched.

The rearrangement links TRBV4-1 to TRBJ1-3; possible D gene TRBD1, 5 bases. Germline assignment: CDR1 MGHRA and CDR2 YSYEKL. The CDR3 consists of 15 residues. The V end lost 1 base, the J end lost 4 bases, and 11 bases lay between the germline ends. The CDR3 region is CASSQVTAQGNTIYF. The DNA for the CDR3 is TGCGCCAGCAGCCAAGTGACAGCTCAGGGAAACACCATATATTTT.

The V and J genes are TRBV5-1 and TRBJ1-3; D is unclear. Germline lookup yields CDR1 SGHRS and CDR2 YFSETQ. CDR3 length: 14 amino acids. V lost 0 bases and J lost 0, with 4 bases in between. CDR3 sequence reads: CASSLGHSGNTIYF. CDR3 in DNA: TGCGCCAGCAGCTTGGGACACTCTGGAAACACCATATATTTT.

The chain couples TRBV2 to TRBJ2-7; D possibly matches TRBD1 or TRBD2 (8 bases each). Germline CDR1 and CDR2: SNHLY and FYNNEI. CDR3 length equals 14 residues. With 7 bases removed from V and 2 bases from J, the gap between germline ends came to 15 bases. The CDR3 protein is CASIAGQVAYEQYF. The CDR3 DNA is TGTGCCAGCATAGCGGGACAGGTCGCCTACGAGCAGTACTTC.

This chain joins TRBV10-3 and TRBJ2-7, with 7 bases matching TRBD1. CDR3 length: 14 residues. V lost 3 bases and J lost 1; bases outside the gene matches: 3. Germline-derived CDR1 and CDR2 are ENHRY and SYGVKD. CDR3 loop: CAISDGTVSYEQYF. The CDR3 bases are TGTGCCATCAGTGACGGGACAGTATCCTACGAGCAGTACTTC.

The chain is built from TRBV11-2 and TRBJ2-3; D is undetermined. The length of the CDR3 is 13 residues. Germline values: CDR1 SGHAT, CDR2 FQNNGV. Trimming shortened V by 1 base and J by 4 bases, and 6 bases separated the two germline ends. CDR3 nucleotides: TGTGCCAGCAGCTTAGCTGGGGCAGATACGCAGTATTTT. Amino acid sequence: CASSLAGADTQYF.

In DNA form, the CDR3 reads TGTGCCAGCAGTCCCTACGCCGGGGCTAGCGAGCAGTTCTTC. Translation gives CASSPYAGASEQFF. The V call is TRBV6-5, the J call TRBJ2-1; D may be TRBD1 or TRBD2 (5 bases each). Looked up from germline, CDR1 is MNHEY and CDR2 is SVGAGI. V lost 5 bases, J lost 10 bases, and 18 bases lay in between. The CDR3 spans 14 residues.

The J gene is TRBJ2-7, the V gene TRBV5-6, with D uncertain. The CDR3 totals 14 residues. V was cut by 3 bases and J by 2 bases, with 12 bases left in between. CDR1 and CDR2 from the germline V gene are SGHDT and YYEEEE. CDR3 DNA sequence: TGTGCCAGCAGCTGGATTGGTGGACCCTACGAGCAGTACTTC. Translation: CASSWIGGPYEQYF.

This CDR3 is CASSLEGREQYF. The CDR3 DNA reads as TGCGCCAGCAGCTTGGAGGGGAGGGAGCAGTACTTC. The chain links TRBV5-1 to TRBJ2-7, with D perhaps TRBD2 (6 bases). Per germline, CDR1 SGHRS and CDR2 YFSETQ. CDR3 length: 12 amino acids. Trimming stripped 0 bases from V and 7 bases from J, with 8 bases between.

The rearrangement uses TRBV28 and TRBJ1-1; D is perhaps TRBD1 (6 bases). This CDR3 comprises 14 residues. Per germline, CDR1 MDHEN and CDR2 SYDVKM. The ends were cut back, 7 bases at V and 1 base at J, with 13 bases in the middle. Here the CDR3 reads CASNPAGQNTEAFF. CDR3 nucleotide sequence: TGTGCCAGCAACCCCGCGGGACAGAACACTGAAGCTTTCTTT.

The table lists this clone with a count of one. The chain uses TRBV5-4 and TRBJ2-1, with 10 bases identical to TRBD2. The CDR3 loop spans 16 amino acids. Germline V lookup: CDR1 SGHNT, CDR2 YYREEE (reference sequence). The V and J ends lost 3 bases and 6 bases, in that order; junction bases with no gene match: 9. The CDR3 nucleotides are TGTGCCAGCAGCTCCGAAGCGGGGGGGCCCCTCAATGAGCAGTTCTTC. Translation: CASSSEAGGPLNEQFF. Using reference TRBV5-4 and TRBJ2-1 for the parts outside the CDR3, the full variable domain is ETGVTQSPTHLIKTRGQQVTLRCSSQSGHNTVSWYQQALGQGPQFIFQYYREEENGRGNFPPRFSGLQFPNYSSELNVNALELDDSALYLCASSSEAGGPLNEQFFGPGTRLTVL.

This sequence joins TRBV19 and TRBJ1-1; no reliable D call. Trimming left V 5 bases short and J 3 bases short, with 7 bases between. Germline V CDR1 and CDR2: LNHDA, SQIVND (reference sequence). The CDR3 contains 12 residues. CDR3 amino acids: CASSPFYTEAFF. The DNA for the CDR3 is TGTGCCAGTAGTCCCTTTTACACTGAAGCTTTCTTT.

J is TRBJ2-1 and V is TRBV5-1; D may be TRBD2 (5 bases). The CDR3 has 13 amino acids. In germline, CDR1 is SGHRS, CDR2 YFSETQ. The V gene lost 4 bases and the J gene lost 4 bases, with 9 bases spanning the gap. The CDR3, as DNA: TGCGCCAGCAGCCTGGACTTATACAATGAGCAGTTCTTC. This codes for CASSLDLYNEQFF. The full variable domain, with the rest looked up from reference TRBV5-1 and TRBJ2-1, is KAGVTQTPRYLIKTRGQQVTLSCSPISGHRSVSWYQQTPGQGLQFLFEYFSETQRNKGNFPGRFSGRQFSNSRSEMNVSTLELGDSALYLCASSLDLYNEQFFGPGTRLTVL.